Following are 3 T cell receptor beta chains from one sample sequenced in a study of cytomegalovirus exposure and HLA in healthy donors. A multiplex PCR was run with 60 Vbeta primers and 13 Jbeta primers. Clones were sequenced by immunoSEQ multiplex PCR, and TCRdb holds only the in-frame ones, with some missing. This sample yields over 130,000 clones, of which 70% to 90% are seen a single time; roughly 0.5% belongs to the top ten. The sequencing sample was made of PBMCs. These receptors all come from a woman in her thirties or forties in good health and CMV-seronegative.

Here the CDR3 DNA reads TGTGCCAGCAGCCGAACCGACACCTACACCGGGGAGCTGTTTTTT. It specifies CASSRTDTYTGELFF. This chain joins TRBV11-3 and TRBJ2-2; D is undetermined. This CDR3 is 15 amino acids long. The V gene's germline CDR1 is SGHNT and CDR2 YENEEA. Trimming shortened V by 5 bases and J by 3 bases, and 13 bases separated the two germline ends.

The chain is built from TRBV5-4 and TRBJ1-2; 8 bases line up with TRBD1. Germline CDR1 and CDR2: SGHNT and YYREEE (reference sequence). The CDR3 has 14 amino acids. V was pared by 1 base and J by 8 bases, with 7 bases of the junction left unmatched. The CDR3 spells CASSLHQGALGYTF. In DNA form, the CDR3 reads TGTGCCAGCAGCTTGCACCAGGGGGCCTTGGGCTACACCTTC.

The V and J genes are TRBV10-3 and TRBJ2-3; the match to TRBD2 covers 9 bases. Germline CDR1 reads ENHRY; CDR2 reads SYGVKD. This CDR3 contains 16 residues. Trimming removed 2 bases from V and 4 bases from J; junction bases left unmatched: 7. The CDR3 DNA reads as TGTGCCATCAGTGAGGGGGGACTAGCTATTTCAGATACGCAGTATTTT. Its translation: CAISEGGLAISDTQYF.